The 21 T cell receptor beta chains presented below share a single source sample, sequenced in a study of OX40 agonist ivuxolimab in advanced cancers. The table came from immunoSEQ multiplex PCR; TCRdb's copy has only in-frame clones and leaves some out. The sample holds around 68,000 clones; roughly nine tenths are singletons and the top ten take approximately 2.1%. The input for sequencing was CD4+ or CD8+ T cells sorted from blood, taken in a trial of the OX40 agonist ivuxolimab. These receptors were taken from an adult with an advanced solid tumor such as melanoma, head and neck, liver or kidney cancer.

The chain employs TRBV29-1 and TRBJ1-5, with D tentatively TRBD1 (5 bases). V was pared by 6 bases and J by 2 bases, with 8 bases between. The CDR3 spans 12 residues. The germline V gene encodes CDR1 SQVTM and CDR2 ANQGSEA. This CDR3 is CSVRDGNQPQHF. CDR3 DNA sequence: TGCAGCGTCAGGGACGGCAATCAGCCCCAGCATTTT.

CDR3 amino acids: CASSPGQTYTDTQYF. The CDR3 nucleotides are TGTGCCAGTAGCCCGGGACAGACTTACACAGATACGCAGTATTTT. The V call is TRBV19, the J call TRBJ2-3; 7 nucleotides align to TRBD1. The V gene end was trimmed by 6 bases and the J gene end by 2 bases; junction bases not matched to a gene: 8. Per germline, CDR1 LNHDA and CDR2 SQIVND (reference sequence). The length of the CDR3 is 15 residues.

V and J are TRBV27 and TRBJ1-4; D call uncertain. CDR1 is MNHEY, CDR2 SMNVEV, per germline (reference sequence). There are 13 residues in the CDR3. The V and J ends lost 2 bases and 6 bases respectively, with 7 bases between them. The CDR3 DNA is TGTGCCAGCAGTTTAGAGCCTTATGAAAAACTGTTTTTT. Protein sequence: CASSLEPYEKLFF.

The CDR3, as DNA: TGTGCCATCAGGAACGGGGGCCCCACCGGGGAGCTGTTTTTT. Encoded protein: CAIRNGGPTGELFF. V is TRBV10-3 and J is TRBJ2-2; TRBD1 or TRBD2 may be the D gene (6 bases each). Trimming cost V 6 bases and J 4 bases, with 12 bases left between them. CDR1 and CDR2 (germline): ENHRY, SYGVKD. The CDR3 has 14 amino acids.

The chain recombines TRBV6-1 with TRBJ2-7, with no clear D. Germline V gene data show CDR1 as MNHNS and CDR2 as SASEGT. This CDR3 spans 15 amino acids. V gave up 5 bases and J gave up 0 bases, with 14 bases separating them. The CDR3: CASSRRQRSSYEQYF. As DNA, the CDR3 is TGTGCCAGCAGTCGACGACAACGGAGCTCCTACGAGCAGTACTTC.

The chain has TRBV18 and TRBJ2-7; 7 nucleotides agree with TRBD1. The CDR3 has 14 residues. Looked up from germline, CDR1 is KGHSH and CDR2 is LQKENI. The ends lost 6 bases at V and 4 bases at J; junction bases unmatched: 9. The DNA for the CDR3 is TGTGCCAGCTCGCCCGGGACAGCAGTATACGAGCAGTACTTC. As protein: CASSPGTAVYEQYF.

V gene TRBV6-5 combines with J gene TRBJ2-4; 8 bases agree with TRBD2. CDR3 size: 14 residues. CDR1 and CDR2 (germline): MNHEY, SVGAGI. V dropped 4 bases and J dropped 9; count of bases not matched to a gene: 8. CDR3 DNA: TGTGCCAGCAGTTCGCCGGGGGGGGAGGGCATTCAGTACTTC. It translates to CASSSPGGEGIQYF.

This clone was found a few times. The chain is built from TRBV20-1 and TRBJ1-1, with D tentatively TRBD1 (6 bases). The CDR3 has 11 amino acids. Germline V CDR1 and CDR2: DFQATT, SNEGSKA (reference sequence). V was pared by 3 bases and J by 8 bases, with 10 bases between. CDR3 coding DNA: TGCAGTGCTAGGGGGACACTCGAAGCTTTCTTT. Protein product: CSARGTLEAFF.

The chain recombines TRBV28 with TRBJ1-1; TRBD1 is a possible D gene (6 bases). The CDR3 has 16 residues. The V and J ends lost 6 bases and 4 bases respectively, with 21 bases between them. The germline V gene has CDR1 MDHEN and CDR2 SYDVKM. This chain's CDR3 is CASSPRGGAWGTEAFF. The CDR3 DNA follows: TGTGCCAGCAGCCCTCGGGGGGGGGCGTGGGGCACTGAAGCTTTCTTT.

V gene TRBV11-2 combines with J gene TRBJ1-1, with D possibly TRBD1 on 6 matching bases. In germline, CDR1 is SGHAT, CDR2 FQNNGV. CDR3 length equals 17 residues. V lost 4 bases and J 1 base, leaving 19 bases between the germline ends. In DNA form, the CDR3 reads TGTGCCAGCAGCTCGATCCAGGGGCGGATGGAGAACACTGAAGCTTTCTTT. Its translation is CASSSIQGRMENTEAFF.

The chain recombines TRBV10-3 with TRBJ2-1; D is unresolved. CDR3 length: 12 amino acids. Germline V lookup: CDR1 ENHRY, CDR2 SYGVKD. Deletions cut 0 bases from V and 6 bases from J, with 3 bases between. Here the CDR3 reads CAISESTNEQFF. CDR3 DNA: TGTGCCATCAGTGAGTCTACCAATGAGCAGTTCTTC.

The V and J genes are TRBV10-3 and TRBJ2-3; perhaps TRBD2 as D (5 bases). This CDR3 has 11 residues. Germline lookup yields CDR1 ENHRY and CDR2 SYGVKD. Trimming removed 6 bases at V and 6 bases at J, with 7 bases between. DNA for the CDR3: TGTGCCATCAGGTCGGGGGATACGCAGTATTTT. Translating gives CAIRSGDTQYF.

This clone has only one observation. The CDR3 reads CASSRGLAENEQFF. In DNA, the CDR3 is TGTGCCAGCAGCCGAGGACTAGCGGAGAATGAGCAGTTCTTC. The chain combines TRBV4-2 with TRBJ2-1; TRBD2 matches at 10 bases. The ends lost 4 bases at V and 7 bases at J; junction bases unmatched: 4. There are 14 residues in the CDR3. Germline CDR1 reads LGHNA; CDR2 reads YNFKEQ.

The V and J genes are TRBV5-6 and TRBJ1-1; D is perhaps TRBD1 (5 bases). Germline CDR1 and CDR2: SGHDT and YYEEEE. The CDR3 consists of 16 residues. V lost 4 bases and J 1 base, leaving 17 bases between the germline ends. Written as DNA, the CDR3 is TGTGCCAGCAGCCTCACAGGACTAACGGGGAACACTGAAGCTTTCTTT. As protein: CASSLTGLTGNTEAFF.

V usage is TRBV10-2 and J usage is TRBJ2-4; 9 bases map to TRBD1. V gave up 8 bases and J gave up 3 bases; unmatched junction bases: 5. There are 14 residues in the CDR3. Germline V gene sequence: CDR1 WSHSY, CDR2 SAAADI. The CDR3 region is CASVDRGGKNIQYF. In DNA form, the CDR3 reads TGCGCCAGCGTGGACAGGGGTGGCAAAAACATTCAGTACTTC.

The chain employs TRBV15 and TRBJ2-3; D is uncertain. Trimming removed 5 bases from V and 5 bases from J, with 8 bases in between. There are 12 residues in the CDR3. From germline, CDR1 is LNHNV and CDR2 YYDKDF (reference sequence). In DNA form, the CDR3 reads TGTGCCACCAGCTCGCGGAGAGATACGCAGTATTTT. Translated, it gives CATSSRRDTQYF.

The chain uses TRBV5-1 and TRBJ2-5; 11 positions match TRBD2. CDR1 SGHRS and CDR2 YFSETQ come from the germline V gene. The CDR3 loop spans 16 amino acids. Trimming cost V 3 bases and J 2 bases; bases outside gene matches: 6. DNA of the CDR3: TGCGCCAGCAGCTCGGAGGGGACTAGCGGACAAGAGACCCAGTACTTC. It yields the protein CASSSEGTSGQETQYF. Variable domain in full (rest from reference TRBV5-1 and TRBJ2-5): KAGVTQTPRYLIKTRGQQVTLSCSPISGHRSVSWYQQTPGQGLQFLFEYFSETQRNKGNFPGRFSGRQFSNSRSEMNVSTLELGDSALYLCASSSEGTSGQETQYFGPGTRLLVL.

The rearrangement uses TRBV18 and TRBJ1-2, with unresolved D. Germline CDR1 reads KGHSH; CDR2 reads LQKENI. The V end lost 0 bases, the J end lost 0 bases, and 5 bases lay between the germline ends. The CDR3 spans 14 residues. Here the CDR3 reads CASSPPAANYGYTF. The CDR3 DNA follows: TGTGCCAGCTCACCACCGGCCGCTAACTATGGCTACACCTTC.

This clone is a singleton in its sample. The chain joins TRBV19 to TRBJ1-3; D is uncertain. CDR3 length equals 14 residues. Germline V CDR1 and CDR2: LNHDA, SQIVND (reference sequence). Trimming shortened V by 6 bases and J by 4 bases, and 13 bases separated the two germline ends. The CDR3 protein is CASRALQSGNTIYF. The CDR3 DNA is TGTGCCAGTAGGGCACTACAGAGCGGAAACACCATATATTTT.

The V call is TRBV30, the J call TRBJ1-4; TRBD1 is a possible D gene (6 bases). V lost 2 bases, J lost 8 bases, and 18 bases lay in between. Germline V gives CDR1 GTSNPN, CDR2 SVGIG (reference sequence). The CDR3 runs to 15 residues. The CDR3 reads CAWSHGGGRGEKLFF. Here the CDR3 DNA reads TGTGCCTGGAGTCACGGAGGGGGGAGGGGGGAAAAACTGTTTTTT. The variable domain in full, completed from reference TRBV30 and TRBJ1-4, reads SQTIHQWPATLVQPVGSPLSLECTVEGTSNPNLYWYRQAAGRGLQLLFYSVGIGQISSEVPQNLSASRPQDRQFILSSKKLLLSDSGFYLCAWSHGGGRGEKLFFGSGTQLSVL.

The J gene is TRBJ2-5, the V gene TRBV12-2; the table's D call TRBD2 went unverified against the DNA. TRBV12-2 is an annotated pseudogene. The CDR3 has 14 residues. CDR3 bases: TGTGCAAGTCGCTTAAATTGGACTAGTGGGACCCAGTACTTC. Residues: CASRLNWTSGTQYF.